The table lists the clone carrying this T cell receptor (beta chain) with a few counts. This CDR3 is built from 15 residues. Germline V gene sequence: CDR1 LNHDA, CDR2 SQIVND (reference sequence). Trimming removed 0 bases at V and 7 bases at J, with 15 bases between. The repertoire was sequenced with immunoSEQ multiplex PCR; TCRdb's copy has only in-frame clones and lacks some. The profile shows about 59,000 clones, approximately 90% of them singletons. This entry comes from a study of blood T cell repertoires in COVID-19. The sequenced material came from peripheral blood. The TCR was taken from a man older than 75 with acute or convalescent COVID-19. V and J are TRBV19 and TRBJ2-5; D is unresolved. CDR3 nucleotide sequence: TGTGCCAGTAGTATAGATTCGACGGGTTATGCGACCCAGTACTTC. Translating it yields CASSIDSTGYATQYF.